The 9 T cell receptor beta chains below were found in one sample sequenced in a study of T cell clonality in common variable immunodeficiency. General observations from the study: Fewer deletions and N-nucleotide insertions were reportedly seen in common variable immunodeficiency TCR beta sequences.

Their recognized antigens are unknown. TCRdb's copy holds only in-frame clones and misses some; the assay was immunoSEQ multiplex PCR. This sample has 25,000 to 30,000 clones, each found more than once. Sample: peripheral blood mononuclear cells. The receptors stem from a human donor with common variable immunodeficiency.

Of note for this clone: Coverage ceases 3 residues before the CDR3 finishes, and the germline J gene fills in the end. The chain couples TRBV19 to TRBJ1-1; D uncertain. Germline V gene data show CDR1 as LNHDA and CDR2 as SQIVND (reference sequence). This CDR3 has 14 residues. The ends were cut back, 5 bases at V and 7 bases at J, with 17 bases in the middle. The sequenced CDR3 bases are TGTGCCAGTAGTTATCAGACGCAAGGCGGTGAA. It yields the protein CASSYQTQGGE. The full CDR3 protein is CASSYQTQGGEAFF.

There are a few counts of this clone. The sequenced part of the CDR3 DNA is TGTGCCAGCAGTGAACCGGGACAGCTGAACACTGAA. Encoded protein: CASSEPGQLNTE. The whole CDR3 is CASSEPGQLNTEAFF. This chain uses TRBV6-1 with TRBJ1-1; TRBD1 matches 7 bases. The CDR3 end lies 3 residues beyond the end of the read and is filled in from the germline J gene. Germline CDR1 reads MNHNS; CDR2 reads SASEGT. V trimming: 2 bases; J trimming: 0 bases; junction bases outside the gene matches: 3. The CDR3 extends over 15 amino acids.

As concerns this clone: From the germline J gene comes the end of the CDR3, since the read stops 3 residues before it. The rearrangement links TRBV18 to TRBJ1-5, with a possible D match to TRBD1 (6 bases). CDR3 length equals 18 residues. The germline CDR1 and CDR2 sequences are KGHSH and LQKENI. The V and J ends lost 0 bases and 3 bases respectively, with 18 bases between them. The part of the CDR3 DNA that was read is TGTGCCAGCTCACCACCAAATGGGGGCAGCCTAATCAATCAGCCC. Its protein is CASSPPNGGSLINQP. The entire CDR3 protein is CASSPPNGGSLINQPQHF.

In this sample, this clone turned up many times. The CDR3 end is not reached by the read, which stops 3 residues before it; the germline J gene fills it in. This chain links TRBV10-3 with TRBJ1-4, with TRBD1 matching over 7 bases. The junction had 7 bases not matched to a gene; V was cut back by 3 bases and J by 6 bases. Germline-derived CDR1 and CDR2 are ENHRY and SYGVKD. CDR3 length: 15 amino acids. This CDR3 reads CAISDRQGQDEKLFF. The CDR3 bases that were read are TGTGCCATCAGTGATCGACAGGGTCAAGATGAAAAA.

Partial CDR3 DNA: TGTGCCAGCAGCCCGTGGGACAAAGAGACC. It is translated as CASSPWDKET. The whole CDR3 protein is CASSPWDKETQYF. This chain joins TRBV7-6 and TRBJ2-5; D is possibly TRBD1 (6 bases). The CDR3 extends 3 residues past the end of the read, so its final part is completed from the germline J gene. Between the trimmed V and J ends, which lost 5 bases and 3 bases, there was a span of 10 bases. There are 13 residues in the CDR3. The germline CDR1 and CDR2 sequences are SGHVS and FNYEAQ.

This clone came up many times. From the germline J gene comes the end of the CDR3, since the read stops 3 residues before it. J is TRBJ1-2 and V is TRBV19; 7 bases fit TRBD1. The J segment lost 6 bases and the V segment lost 4 bases, leaving 8 bases of the junction unmatched. Germline V lookup: CDR1 LNHDA, CDR2 SQIVND (reference sequence). The CDR3 covers 14 residues. CDR3 loop: CASSTTQGWNGYTF. The CDR3 DNA, read in part, is TGTGCCAGTAGTACCACACAGGGGTGGAATGGC.

Concerning this clone: Sequencing ends 3 residues short of the CDR3 end; the germline J gene provides the rest. The chain has TRBV7-9 and TRBJ1-1; D may be TRBD1 (6 bases). V lost 5 bases to trimming and J lost 6 bases, with 19 bases between them. The CDR3 covers 15 residues. CDR1 is SEHNR, CDR2 FQNEAQ, per germline (reference sequence). The CDR3 spells CASSPSTGAEAEAFF. The sequenced CDR3 bases are TGTGCCAGCAGCCCGTCGACAGGAGCGGAGGCTGAA.

Worth noting for this clone: The missing CDR3 end, 3 residues past where the read stops, is filled in from the germline J gene. The chain recombines TRBV2 with TRBJ1-2; TRBD1 matches at 7 bases. The CDR3 is made up of 13 amino acids. Looked up from germline, CDR1 is SNHLY and CDR2 is FYNNEI. Unmatched junction bases numbered 9, after V lost 8 bases and J lost 6 bases. CDR3 amino acids: CASGRTGVNGYTF. The CDR3 DNA, read in part, is TGTGCCAGCGGCCGGACAGGAGTTAATGGC.

This clone occurred many times. The CDR3 DNA, read in part, is TGTGCCATCAGGTCGGGACAGGGGCGCTCTGGAAACACC. Its protein product is CAIRSGQGRSGNT. Given in full, the CDR3 is CAIRSGQGRSGNTIYF. The chain recombines TRBV10-3 with TRBJ1-3; 10 bases fit TRBD1. The CDR3 end lies 3 residues beyond the end of the read and is filled in from the germline J gene. Unmatched junction bases numbered 5, after V lost 6 bases and J lost 0 bases. CDR3 length: 16 amino acids. Germline CDR1 reads ENHRY; CDR2 reads SYGVKD.